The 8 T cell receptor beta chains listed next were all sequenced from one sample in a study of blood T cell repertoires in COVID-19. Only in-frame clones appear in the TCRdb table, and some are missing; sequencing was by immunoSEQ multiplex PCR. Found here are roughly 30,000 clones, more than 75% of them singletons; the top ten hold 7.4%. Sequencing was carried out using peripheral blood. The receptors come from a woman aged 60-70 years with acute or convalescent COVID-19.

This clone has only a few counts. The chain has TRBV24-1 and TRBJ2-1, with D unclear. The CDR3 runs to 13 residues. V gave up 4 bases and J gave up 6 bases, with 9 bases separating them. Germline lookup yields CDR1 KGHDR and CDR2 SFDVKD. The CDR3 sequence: CATSDRRANEQFF. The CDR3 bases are TGTGCCACCAGTGACCGGAGAGCCAATGAGCAGTTCTTC.

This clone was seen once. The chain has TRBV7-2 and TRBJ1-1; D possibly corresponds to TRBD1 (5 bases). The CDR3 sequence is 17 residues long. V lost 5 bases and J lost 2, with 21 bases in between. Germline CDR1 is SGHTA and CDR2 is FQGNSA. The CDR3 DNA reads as TGTGCCAGCAGCCAAGTTGCCAGGGATCTCGGAAACACTGAAGCTTTCTTT. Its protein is CASSQVARDLGNTEAFF.

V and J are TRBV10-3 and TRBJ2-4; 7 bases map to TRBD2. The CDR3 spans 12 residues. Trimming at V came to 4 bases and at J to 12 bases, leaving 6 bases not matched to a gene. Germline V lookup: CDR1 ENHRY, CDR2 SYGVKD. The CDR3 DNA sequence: TGTGCCATCAGTGGGGAGGGGATGAGTCAGTACTTC. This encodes CAISGEGMSQYF.

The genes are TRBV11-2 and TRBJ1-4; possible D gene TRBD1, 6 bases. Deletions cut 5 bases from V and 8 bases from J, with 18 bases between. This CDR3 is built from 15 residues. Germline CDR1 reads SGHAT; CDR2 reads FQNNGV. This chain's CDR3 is CASSLGGGGREKLFF. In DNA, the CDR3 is TGTGCCAGCAGCCTAGGGGGAGGGGGACGCGAAAAACTGTTTTTT.

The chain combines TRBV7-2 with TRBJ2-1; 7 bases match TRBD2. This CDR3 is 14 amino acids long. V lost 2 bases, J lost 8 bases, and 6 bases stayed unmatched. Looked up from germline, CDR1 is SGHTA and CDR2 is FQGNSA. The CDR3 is CASSLSSGDYEQFF. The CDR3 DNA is TGTGCCAGCAGCTTAAGCAGCGGGGACTATGAGCAGTTCTTC. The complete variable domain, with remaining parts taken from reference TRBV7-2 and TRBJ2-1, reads GAGVSQSPSNKVTEKGKDVELRCDPISGHTALYWYRQSLGQGLEFLIYFQGNSAPDKSGLPSDRFSAERTGGSVSTLTIQRTQQEDSAVYLCASSLSSGDYEQFFGPGTRLTVL.

CDR3 sequence: CASSAQGGWETQYF. The CDR3 DNA sequence: TGTGCCAGCAGCGCCCAGGGGGGCTGGGAGACCCAGTACTTC. The V and J genes are TRBV9 and TRBJ2-5, with D tentatively TRBD1 (7 bases). The CDR3 is 14 residues long. Trimming cost V 3 bases and J 5 bases, with 14 bases left between them. From germline, CDR1 is SGDLS and CDR2 YYNGEE.

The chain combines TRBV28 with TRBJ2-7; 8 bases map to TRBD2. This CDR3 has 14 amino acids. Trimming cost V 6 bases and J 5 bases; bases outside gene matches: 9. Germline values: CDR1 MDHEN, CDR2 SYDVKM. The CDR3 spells CASRGSSGAHEQYF. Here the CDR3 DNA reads TGTGCCAGCAGGGGCAGTAGCGGGGCCCACGAGCAGTACTTC.

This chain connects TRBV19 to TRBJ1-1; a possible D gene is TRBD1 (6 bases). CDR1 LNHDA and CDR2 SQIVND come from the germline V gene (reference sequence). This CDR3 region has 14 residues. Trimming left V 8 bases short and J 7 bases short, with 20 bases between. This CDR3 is CASGRLQGNGEAFF. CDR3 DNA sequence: TGTGCCAGTGGCCGCCTACAGGGAAACGGTGAAGCTTTCTTT. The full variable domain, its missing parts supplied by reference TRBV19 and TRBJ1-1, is DGGITQSPKYLFRKEGQNVTLSCEQNLNHDAMYWYRQDPGQGLRLIYYSQIVNDFQKGDIAEGYSVSREKKESFPLTVTSAQKNPTAFYLCASGRLQGNGEAFFGQGTRLTVV.